A selection of T cell receptor beta chains follows, all from one sample in a study of T-cell memory formation after mild COVID-19. TCRdb reprocessed the 5' RACE reads via MiXCR and lists one record per CDR3 protein. This sample has roughly 400,000 distinct CDR3 sequences, with roughly 18% found just once. Specimen: PBMCs or a T cell subset sorted from them (not recorded which). The origin of the receptors is a man in his late teens or twenties who had mild COVID-19 (a few samples of this study predate the infection). Cell type and time point are not known. CDR3s include the opening cysteine and the closing phenylalanine or tryptophan. A D gene is named only where the DNA matches it firmly. Part of the rows lack a size; the others show once, few, many or a class for expanded clones.

D gene: .; V gene: TRBV6-2/TRBV6-3; clone size: few; J gene: TRBJ1-5; CDR3 DNA: TGTGCCAGCAGTTATTGGGGGGCTCAGCCCCAGCATTTT; CDR3 protein: CASSYWGAQPQHF
D gene: .; V gene: TRBV7-6; clone size: .; J gene: TRBJ2-5; CDR3 DNA: TGTGCCAGCAGCTTAGCTTCAAGGGGTCAAGAGACCCAGTACTTC; CDR3 protein: CASSLASRGQETQYF
D gene: TRBD2; V gene: TRBV20-1; clone size: few; J gene: TRBJ2-3; CDR3 DNA: TGCAGTGCCAGACTAGCGGGGGGCCCCACAGATACGCAGTATTTT; CDR3 protein: CSARLAGGPTDTQYF
D gene: .; V gene: TRBV20-1; clone size: .; J gene: TRBJ2-3; CDR3 DNA: TGCAGTGCTAGGATGGTTAGGCGGGGAGCTAGCACAGATACGCAGTATTTT; CDR3 protein: CSARMVRRGASTDTQYF
D gene: TRBD1; V gene: TRBV7-8; clone size: .; J gene: TRBJ2-3; CDR3 DNA: TGTGCCAGCAGCCCGGGACAGGGACTAAGGACAGATACGCAGTATTTT; CDR3 protein: CASSPGQGLRTDTQYF
D gene: TRBD1; V gene: TRBV7-2; clone size: .; J gene: TRBJ2-3; CDR3 DNA: TGTGCCAGCACCCGGGACAGGGGACGAGATACGCAGTATTTT; CDR3 protein: CASTRDRGRDTQYF
D gene: .; V gene: TRBV4-1; clone size: few; J gene: TRBJ1-1; CDR3 DNA: TGCGCCAGCAGCCCTATCGGGGGCAGGAGGAACACTGAAGCTTTCTTT; CDR3 protein: CASSPIGGRRNTEAFF
D gene: .; V gene: TRBV4-2; clone size: many; J gene: TRBJ1-2; CDR3 DNA: TGTGCCAGCAGCCAAGATCTTCAGCAGGCGTTACGGGGTGGCTATGGCTACACCTTC; CDR3 protein: CASSQDLQQALRGGYGYTF
D gene: .; V gene: TRBV4-2; clone size: few; J gene: TRBJ2-1; CDR3 DNA: TGTGCCAGCAGCCAAGAACGGGGGGCCTCCTACAATGAGCAGTTCTTC; CDR3 protein: CASSQERGASYNEQFF
D gene: .; V gene: TRBV25-1; clone size: once; J gene: TRBJ2-4; CDR3 DNA: TGTGCCAGCAGTGAATCGGCAGGGGCGAACATTCAGTACTTC; CDR3 protein: CASSESAGANIQYF
D gene: .; V gene: TRBV18; clone size: few; J gene: TRBJ1-5; CDR3 DNA: TGTGCCAGCAGCCCGGGCCCAAATCAGCCCCAGCATTTT; CDR3 protein: CASSPGPNQPQHF
D gene: .; V gene: TRBV3-1; clone size: few; J gene: TRBJ2-6; CDR3 DNA: TGTGCCAGCAGCGGGGGCTGGGCCAACGTCCTGACTTTC; CDR3 protein: CASSGGWANVLTF
D gene: .; V gene: TRBV30; clone size: few; J gene: TRBJ2-5; CDR3 DNA: TGTGCCTGGAGCCAAGCGACAGGAGAAGAGACCCAGTACTTC; CDR3 protein: CAWSQATGEETQYF
D gene: .; V gene: TRBV3-1; clone size: .; J gene: TRBJ2-3; CDR3 DNA: TGTGCCAGCAGCCAAGTCACGGCAGGCCGTGACACAGATACGCAGTATTTT; CDR3 protein: CASSQVTAGRDTDTQYF
D gene: .; V gene: TRBV6-2/TRBV6-3; clone size: few; J gene: TRBJ2-6; CDR3 DNA: TGTGCCAGCAGTACCTCGCTAACGGGGGCCTCCCCCTCTGGGGCCAACGTCCTGACTTTC; CDR3 protein: CASSTSLTGASPSGANVLTF
D gene: TRBD1; V gene: TRBV14; clone size: .; J gene: TRBJ2-3; CDR3 DNA: TGTGCCAGCAGCCCCCCGGGACAGAGTAGCACAGATACGCAGTATTTT; CDR3 protein: CASSPPGQSSTDTQYF
D gene: TRBD1; V gene: TRBV4-1; clone size: .; J gene: TRBJ1-1; CDR3 DNA: TGCGCCAGCAGCCCCTCCCAAGGGACAGGGGGCGAAGCTTTCTTT; CDR3 protein: CASSPSQGTGGEAFF
D gene: TRBD1; V gene: TRBV4-3; clone size: .; J gene: TRBJ2-1; CDR3 DNA: TGCGCCAGCGGCCCAGGGACAGCGAACAATGAGCAGTTCTTC; CDR3 protein: CASGPGTANNEQFF
D gene: TRBD2; V gene: TRBV20-1; clone size: .; J gene: TRBJ2-3; CDR3 DNA: TGCAGTGCTAGAGCCCACGATCAGGCGGGGGGAGTCACAGATACGCAGTATTTT; CDR3 protein: CSARAHDQAGGVTDTQYF
D gene: .; V gene: TRBV6-2/TRBV6-3; clone size: .; J gene: TRBJ2-5; CDR3 DNA: TGTGCCAGCACTAATACCGGGACGGACAAGACCCAGTACTTC; CDR3 protein: CASTNTGTDKTQYF
D gene: TRBD2; V gene: TRBV30; clone size: .; J gene: TRBJ2-3; CDR3 DNA: TGTGCCTCAACTACCGGGACTATGGCAGGAGATACGCAGTATTTT; CDR3 protein: CASTTGTMAGDTQYF
D gene: TRBD2; V gene: TRBV29-1; clone size: .; J gene: TRBJ2-3; CDR3 DNA: TGCAGCGTTGAAGATGGGCTAGCGGGGGCCTACACAGATACGCAGTATTTT; CDR3 protein: CSVEDGLAGAYTDTQYF
D gene: .; V gene: TRBV5-5; clone size: many; J gene: TRBJ1-3; CDR3 DNA: TGTGCCAGCAGCTTAGGACAGACGAGCTCTGGAAACACCATATATTTT; CDR3 protein: CASSLGQTSSGNTIYF
D gene: .; V gene: TRBV29-1; clone size: few; J gene: TRBJ2-3; CDR3 DNA: TGCAGCGTGCTGACGGCAGATACGCAGTATTTT; CDR3 protein: CSVLTADTQYF
D gene: .; V gene: TRBV12-3/TRBV12-4; clone size: .; J gene: TRBJ1-2; CDR3 DNA: TGTGCCAGCAGTTTGCGGTTTAACAAGAACTATGGCTACACCTTC; CDR3 protein: CASSLRFNKNYGYTF
D gene: TRBD1; V gene: TRBV9; clone size: .; J gene: TRBJ1-2; CDR3 DNA: TGTGCCAGCAGCGGCGACAGGGGAGGCTATGGCTACACCTTC; CDR3 protein: CASSGDRGGYGYTF
D gene: TRBD2; V gene: TRBV7-6; clone size: .; J gene: TRBJ2-1; CDR3 DNA: TGTGCCAGCAGCTCCAGCGGGGGCCATTACAATGAGCAGTTCTTC; CDR3 protein: CASSSSGGHYNEQFF
D gene: .; V gene: TRBV12-3/TRBV12-4; clone size: many; J gene: TRBJ2-1; CDR3 DNA: TGTGCCAGCACGACAGTTTCGAATGAGCAGTTCTTC; CDR3 protein: CASTTVSNEQFF
D gene: TRBD2; V gene: TRBV9; clone size: .; J gene: TRBJ2-3; CDR3 DNA: TGTGCCAGCAGCGTAGAGCCTAGCGGGGGGCACTCCCAATTCAGAGATACGCAGTATTTT; CDR3 protein: CASSVEPSGGHSQFRDTQYF
D gene: .; V gene: TRBV5-1; clone size: few; J gene: TRBJ2-3; CDR3 DNA: TGCGCCAGCTGCCTACTTAGCCCGAGGGATACGCAGTATTTT; CDR3 protein: CASCLLSPRDTQYF
D gene: TRBD2; V gene: TRBV7-3; clone size: .; J gene: TRBJ2-2; CDR3 DNA: TGTGCCAGCAGCCCCTCACTGGGGGGGTTCACCGGGGAGCTGTTTTTT; CDR3 protein: CASSPSLGGFTGELFF
D gene: .; V gene: TRBV7-8; clone size: few; J gene: TRBJ1-2; CDR3 DNA: TGTGCCAGCAGCGTGGGGGGGGACGCCTATGGCTACACCTTC; CDR3 protein: CASSVGGDAYGYTF
D gene: .; V gene: TRBV5-1; clone size: few; J gene: TRBJ2-2; CDR3 DNA: TGCGCCAGCAGCTTGGACACCGACACCGGGGAGCTGTTTTTT; CDR3 protein: CASSLDTDTGELFF
D gene: .; V gene: TRBV20-1; clone size: few; J gene: TRBJ2-7; CDR3 DNA: TGCAGTGCTAGAGGAGGTGTAAGGTTCTCCTACGAGCAGTACTTC; CDR3 protein: CSARGGVRFSYEQYF
D gene: TRBD1; V gene: TRBV27; clone size: few; J gene: TRBJ2-3; CDR3 DNA: TGTGCCAGCAGGCGCGCCGGGACAGGGGAGACAGATACGCAGTATTTT; CDR3 protein: CASRRAGTGETDTQYF
D gene: .; V gene: TRBV5-1; clone size: few; J gene: TRBJ2-7; CDR3 DNA: TGCGCCAGCAGCTTGTACCGGGACGAGCAGTACTTC; CDR3 protein: CASSLYRDEQYF
D gene: .; V gene: TRBV24-1; clone size: few; J gene: TRBJ2-3; CDR3 DNA: TGTGCCACCAGTGTAAGGGGGACAGATACGCAGTATTTT; CDR3 protein: CATSVRGTDTQYF
D gene: TRBD1; V gene: TRBV7-2; clone size: few; J gene: TRBJ2-2; CDR3 DNA: TGTGCCAGCAGCTTTACCGGGACAGTACGTACCGGGGAGCTGTTTTTT; CDR3 protein: CASSFTGTVRTGELFF
D gene: TRBD1; V gene: TRBV12-3/TRBV12-4; clone size: .; J gene: TRBJ1-5; CDR3 DNA: TGTGCCAGCAGCCTCTGGGACAGGGGCGCATCCCAGCATTTT; CDR3 protein: CASSLWDRGASQHF
D gene: TRBD2; V gene: TRBV5-1; clone size: few; J gene: TRBJ2-7; CDR3 DNA: TGCGCCAGCAGCAGGACTAGCGGTGGGGTCGAGCAGTACTTC; CDR3 protein: CASSRTSGGVEQYF
D gene: .; V gene: TRBV2; clone size: .; J gene: TRBJ1-1; CDR3 DNA: TGTGCCAGCAGTGAAGATCGGGGGGAAACTTTCTTT; CDR3 protein: CASSEDRGETFF
D gene: .; V gene: TRBV4-2; clone size: .; J gene: TRBJ2-5; CDR3 DNA: TGTGCCAGCAGCCTCATAGGACTGGACCAAGAGACCCAGTACTTC; CDR3 protein: CASSLIGLDQETQYF
D gene: .; V gene: TRBV5-1; clone size: many; J gene: TRBJ2-7; CDR3 DNA: TGTGCCAGCAGGGGAAGCTCCTACGAGCAGTACTTC; CDR3 protein: CASRGSSYEQYF
D gene: .; V gene: TRBV7-2; clone size: few; J gene: TRBJ2-5; CDR3 DNA: TGTGCCAGCAGCTTAGCGCCGAGCGGCGGGGAGACCCAGTACTTC; CDR3 protein: CASSLAPSGGETQYF
D gene: .; V gene: TRBV19; clone size: few; J gene: TRBJ2-1; CDR3 DNA: TGTGCCAGTAGTATCGGACCGAGGGGTGAGCAGTTCTTC; CDR3 protein: CASSIGPRGEQFF
D gene: TRBD1; V gene: TRBV3-1; clone size: few; J gene: TRBJ2-1; CDR3 DNA: TGTGCCAGCAGCCGACAGGGGCGCGACAATGAGCAGTTCTTC; CDR3 protein: CASSRQGRDNEQFF
D gene: .; V gene: TRBV7-6; clone size: .; J gene: TRBJ2-7; CDR3 DNA: TGTGCCAGCAGCCCGAGACAGATCTACGAGCAGTACTTC; CDR3 protein: CASSPRQIYEQYF
D gene: .; V gene: TRBV2; clone size: .; J gene: TRBJ1-2; CDR3 DNA: TGTGCCAGCAGTGTAGGGGAAAAAAACTATGGCTACACCTTC; CDR3 protein: CASSVGEKNYGYTF
D gene: .; V gene: TRBV6-5; clone size: many; J gene: TRBJ1-3; CDR3 DNA: TGTGCCAGCAGTCTACAGGGTGGAAACACCATATATTTT; CDR3 protein: CASSLQGGNTIYF
D gene: TRBD1; V gene: TRBV29-1; clone size: .; J gene: TRBJ1-1; CDR3 DNA: TGCAGCGCAGGACAGGGGGCTTTAACTGAAGCTTTCTTT; CDR3 protein: CSAGQGALTEAFF
D gene: TRBD1; V gene: TRBV5-1; clone size: few; J gene: TRBJ1-2; CDR3 DNA: TGCGCCAGCAGCCTGGGACAGGGGTCAAGTGGCTACACCTTC; CDR3 protein: CASSLGQGSSGYTF
D gene: .; V gene: TRBV29-1; clone size: .; J gene: TRBJ1-6; CDR3 DNA: TGCAGCGCGTCCTCCTCGGCTAATTCACCCCTCCACTTT; CDR3 protein: CSASSSANSPLHF